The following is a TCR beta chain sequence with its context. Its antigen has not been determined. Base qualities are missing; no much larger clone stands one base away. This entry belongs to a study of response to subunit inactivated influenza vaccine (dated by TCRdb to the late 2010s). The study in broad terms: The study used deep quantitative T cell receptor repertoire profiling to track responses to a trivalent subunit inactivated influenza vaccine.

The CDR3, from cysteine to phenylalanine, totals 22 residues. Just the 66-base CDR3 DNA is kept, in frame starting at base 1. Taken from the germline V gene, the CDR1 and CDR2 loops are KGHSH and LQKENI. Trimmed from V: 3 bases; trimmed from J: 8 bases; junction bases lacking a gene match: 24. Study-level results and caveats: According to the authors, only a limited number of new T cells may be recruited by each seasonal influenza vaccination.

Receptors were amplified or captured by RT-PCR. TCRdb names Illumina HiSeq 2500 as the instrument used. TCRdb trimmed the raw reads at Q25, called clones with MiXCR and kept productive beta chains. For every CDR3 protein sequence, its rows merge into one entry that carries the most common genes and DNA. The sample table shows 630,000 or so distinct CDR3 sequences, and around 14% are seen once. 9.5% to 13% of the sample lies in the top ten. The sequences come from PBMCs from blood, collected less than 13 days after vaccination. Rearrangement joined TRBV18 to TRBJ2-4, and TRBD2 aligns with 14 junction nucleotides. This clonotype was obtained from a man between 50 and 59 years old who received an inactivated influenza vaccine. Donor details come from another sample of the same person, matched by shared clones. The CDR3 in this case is CASSPGLAGGLIPLSQRDIQYF. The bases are TGTGCCAGCTCACCCGGACTAGCGGGGGGCCTAATCCCTCTAAGCCAAAGGGACATTCAGTACTTC. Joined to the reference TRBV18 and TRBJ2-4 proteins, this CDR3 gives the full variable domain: NAGVMQNPRHLVRRRGQEARLRCSPMKGHSHVYWYRQLPEEGLKFMVYLQKENIIDESGMPKERFSAEFPKEGPSILRIQQVVRGDSAAYFCASSPGLAGGLIPLSQRDIQYFGAGTRLSVL.